The T cell receptor (beta chain) described here comes from a study of read filtering for tumor transcriptome and immune sequencing. This clonotype was seen at least ten times. From about 0.4 ug of RNA, a library with molecular barcoded alpha/delta and beta/gamma adaptors was made. MiXCR, run by TCRdb on the reads, gives a single entry per CDR3 protein. The table records tens of thousands of distinct CDR3 sequences, roughly an eighth of them present only once. The V gene lost 1 base and the J gene lost 0 bases, with 8 bases spanning the gap. Germline CDR1 is SGHDT and CDR2 is YYEEEE. CDR3 length equals 15 residues.

The clonotype comes from a donor aged 40 or older with multiple myeloma. The sequencing input was a population of CD138-negative cells sorted from bone marrow. The V and J genes are TRBV5-6 and TRBJ2-1; no firm D call. CDR3 in amino acids: CASSLRRSSYNEQFF. For the CDR3, the DNA is TGTGCCAGCAGCTTGAGAAGGAGCTCCTACAATGAGCAGTTCTTC.